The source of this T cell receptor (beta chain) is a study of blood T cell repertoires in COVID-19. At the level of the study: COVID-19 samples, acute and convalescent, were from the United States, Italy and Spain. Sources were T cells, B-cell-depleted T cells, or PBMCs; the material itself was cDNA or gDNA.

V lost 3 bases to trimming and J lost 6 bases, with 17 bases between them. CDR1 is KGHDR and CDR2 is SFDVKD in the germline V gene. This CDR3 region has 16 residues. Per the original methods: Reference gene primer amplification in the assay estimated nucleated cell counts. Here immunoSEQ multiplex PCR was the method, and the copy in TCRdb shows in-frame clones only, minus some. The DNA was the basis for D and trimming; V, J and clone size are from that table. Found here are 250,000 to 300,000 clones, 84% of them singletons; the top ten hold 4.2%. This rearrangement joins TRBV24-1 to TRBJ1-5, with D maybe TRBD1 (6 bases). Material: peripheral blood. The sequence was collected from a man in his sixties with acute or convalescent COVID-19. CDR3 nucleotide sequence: TGTGCCACCAGTGATGTCTGGACAGAGGGGAGTCAGCCCCAGCATTTT. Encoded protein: CATSDVWTEGSQPQHF.